These T cell receptor beta chains were read from a single sample in a study of identifying expanded T cells in peripheral blood. Using immunoSEQ multiplex PCR, the repertoire was profiled, and TCRdb retains in-frame clones only, with some absent. The sample consists of more than 75,000 clones, roughly 86% of them appearing once. Material for sequencing was blood. Receptors were obtained from a person aged 18 to 75 in good health. The conserved cysteine and the conserved F or W are not part of the CDR3 here. A D gene is named only where the DNA matches it firmly.

ASSSPGLIRGDTQY TRBV5-8 NA TRBJ2-3
ASRPGTGVTQPQH TRBV6-1 TRBD1 TRBJ1-5
ASSLKVPGYGYT TRBV27 NA TRBJ1-2
ASSDRDRDGYT TRBV6-5 TRBD1 TRBJ1-2
ASSPRESLRGWNTEAF TRBV7-3 NA TRBJ1-1
ASVWEALGYT TRBV2 NA TRBJ1-2
ASSLGQSSYNEQF TRBV5-1 NA TRBJ2-1
ASSEARGGGRRTEAF TRBV2 NA TRBJ1-1
ASSSRSRGLAGASETQY TRBV5-1 TRBD2 TRBJ2-5
ASSFWGSGYGYT TRBV7-2 NA TRBJ1-2
ASSRTGDSYEQY TRBV6-5 TRBD1 TRBJ2-7
ASSSGQVGYQPQH TRBV19 TRBD1 TRBJ1-5
ASSGWDERFTGELF TRBV7-9 NA TRBJ2-2
ASSLGGEQY TRBV5-1 NA TRBJ2-7
ASSPRDRAETQY TRBV11-2 TRBD1 TRBJ2-5
ASSPLRLADSKETQY TRBV7-7 TRBD2 TRBJ2-5
ASSPTQGAVYGYT TRBV19 TRBD1 TRBJ1-2
ASSEGGRYGYT TRBV6-1 NA TRBJ1-2
ASSPYRGTGGNTIY TRBV5-4 TRBD1 TRBJ1-3
ASSSSGTIKGQQY TRBV7-2 NA TRBJ2-7
ASSRTQGYSPLH TRBV11-3 NA TRBJ1-6
ASSTLPRPLAGGLTDTQY TRBV19 TRBD2 TRBJ2-3
ASSQDPGGWQKPQF TRBV4-1 NA TRBJ2-1
ASSYSAGGWSGELF TRBV6-6 TRBD2 TRBJ2-2
ATKPGYSTDTQY TRBV19 NA TRBJ2-3
ASSGRGNYGYT TRBV19 NA TRBJ1-2
ASSPSGGNQPQH TRBV27 TRBD1 TRBJ1-5
ASSLITGRLNTEAF TRBV5-1 NA TRBJ1-1
ASTRRGVPQY TRBV5-6 TRBD2 TRBJ2-3
ASSATAVETQY TRBV25-1 NA TRBJ2-5
ASSLRQPGTSPLHYNEQF TRBV4-1 NA TRBJ2-1
ASSKTYRGEAF TRBV6-5 TRBD1 TRBJ1-1
ASSKRQGSTEAF TRBV6-1 TRBD1 TRBJ1-1
ASSYSGGTAGYT TRBV6-5 NA TRBJ1-2
ASSQDLGDIQETQY TRBV4-2 NA TRBJ2-5